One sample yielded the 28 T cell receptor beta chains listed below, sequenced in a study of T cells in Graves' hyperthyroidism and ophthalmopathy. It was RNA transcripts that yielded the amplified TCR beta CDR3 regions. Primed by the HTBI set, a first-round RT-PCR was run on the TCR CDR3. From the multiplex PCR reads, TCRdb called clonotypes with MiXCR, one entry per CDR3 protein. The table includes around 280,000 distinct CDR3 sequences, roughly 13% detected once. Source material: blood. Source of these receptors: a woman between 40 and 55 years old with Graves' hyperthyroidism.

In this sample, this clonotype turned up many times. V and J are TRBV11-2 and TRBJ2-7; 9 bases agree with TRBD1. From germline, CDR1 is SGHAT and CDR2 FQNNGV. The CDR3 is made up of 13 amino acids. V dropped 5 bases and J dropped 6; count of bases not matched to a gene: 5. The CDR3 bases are TGTGCCAGCAGCCGAAGACAGGGGGGCGAGCAGTACTTC. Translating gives CASSRRQGGEQYF.

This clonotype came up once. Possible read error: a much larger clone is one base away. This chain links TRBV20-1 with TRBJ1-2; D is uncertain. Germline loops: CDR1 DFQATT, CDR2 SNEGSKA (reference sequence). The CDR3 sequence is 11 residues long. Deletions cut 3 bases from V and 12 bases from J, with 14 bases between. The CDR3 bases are TGCAGTGCTAGGTCAGGCCGCGGCCACACCTTC. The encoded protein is CSARSGRGHTF.

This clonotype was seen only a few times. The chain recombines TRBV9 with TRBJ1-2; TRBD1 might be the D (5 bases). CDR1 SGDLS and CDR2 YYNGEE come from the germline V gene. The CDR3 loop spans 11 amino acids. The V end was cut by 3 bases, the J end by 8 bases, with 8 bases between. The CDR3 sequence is CASSAGGGYTF. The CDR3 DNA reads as TGTGCCAGCAGCGCCGGGGGAGGCTACACCTTC.

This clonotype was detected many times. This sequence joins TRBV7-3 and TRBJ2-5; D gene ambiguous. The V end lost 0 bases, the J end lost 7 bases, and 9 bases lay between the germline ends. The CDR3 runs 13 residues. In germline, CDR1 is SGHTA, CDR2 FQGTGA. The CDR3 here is CASSLTTGGTQYF. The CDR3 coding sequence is TGTGCCAGCAGCTTAACGACCGGCGGGACCCAGTACTTC. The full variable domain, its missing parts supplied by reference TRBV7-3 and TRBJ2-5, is GAGVSQTPSNKVTEKGKYVELRCDPISGHTALYWYRQSLGQGPEFLIYFQGTGAADDSGLPNDRFFAVRPEGSVSTLKIQRTERGDSAVYLCASSLTTGGTQYFGPGTRLLVL.

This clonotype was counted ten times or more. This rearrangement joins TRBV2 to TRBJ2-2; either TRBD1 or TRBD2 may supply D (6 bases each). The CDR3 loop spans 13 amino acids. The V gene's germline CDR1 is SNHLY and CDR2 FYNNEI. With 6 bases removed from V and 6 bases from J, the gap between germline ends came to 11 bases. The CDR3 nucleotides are TGTGCCAGCAGACCTAGGGGGGCCGGGGAGCTGTTTTTT. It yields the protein CASRPRGAGELFF.

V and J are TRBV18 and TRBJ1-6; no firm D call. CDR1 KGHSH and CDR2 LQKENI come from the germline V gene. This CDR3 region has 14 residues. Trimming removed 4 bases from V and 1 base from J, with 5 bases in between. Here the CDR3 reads CASSQGSYNSPLHF. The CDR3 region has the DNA TGTGCCAGCTCACAGGGTTCCTATAATTCACCCCTCCACTTT.

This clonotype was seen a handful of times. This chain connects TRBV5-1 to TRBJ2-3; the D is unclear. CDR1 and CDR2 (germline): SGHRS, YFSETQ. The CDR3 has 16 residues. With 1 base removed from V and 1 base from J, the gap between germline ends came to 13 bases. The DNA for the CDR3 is TGCGCCAGCAGCTTGACACCTTCTGGGGGCACAGATACGCAGTATTTT. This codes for CASSLTPSGGTDTQYF.

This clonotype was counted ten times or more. CDR3 amino acids: CASSLGTSGRTYNEQFF. The CDR3 DNA reads TGTGCCAGCAGCTTGGGGACTAGCGGGAGAACGTACAATGAGCAGTTCTTC. V gene TRBV28 combines with J gene TRBJ2-1, with 14 bases identical to TRBD2. From germline, CDR1 is MDHEN and CDR2 SYDVKM. The CDR3 consists of 17 residues. Unmatched junction bases numbered 8, after V lost 6 bases and J lost 4 bases.

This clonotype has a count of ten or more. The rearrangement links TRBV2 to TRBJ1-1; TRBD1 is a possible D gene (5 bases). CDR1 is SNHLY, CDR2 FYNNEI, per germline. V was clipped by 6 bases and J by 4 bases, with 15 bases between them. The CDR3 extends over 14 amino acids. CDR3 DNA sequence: TGTGCCAGCAGGACCCAGGGACTTCGCACTGAAGCTTTCTTT. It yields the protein CASRTQGLRTEAFF.

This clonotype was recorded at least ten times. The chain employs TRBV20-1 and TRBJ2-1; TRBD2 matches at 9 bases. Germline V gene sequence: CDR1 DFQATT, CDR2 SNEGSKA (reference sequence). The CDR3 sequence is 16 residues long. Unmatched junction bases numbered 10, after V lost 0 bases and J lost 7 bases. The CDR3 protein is CSARDRLAGGPNEQFF. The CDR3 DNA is TGCAGTGCTAGAGATAGGCTGGCGGGAGGGCCAAATGAGCAGTTCTTC.

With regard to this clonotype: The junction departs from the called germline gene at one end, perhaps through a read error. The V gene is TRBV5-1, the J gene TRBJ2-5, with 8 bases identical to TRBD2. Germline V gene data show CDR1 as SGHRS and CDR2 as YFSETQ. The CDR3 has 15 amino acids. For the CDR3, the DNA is TGCGCCAGCAGCTTCGGTAGCGGGAATGGGGAGAGCCAGTACTTC. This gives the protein CASSFGSGNGESQYF.

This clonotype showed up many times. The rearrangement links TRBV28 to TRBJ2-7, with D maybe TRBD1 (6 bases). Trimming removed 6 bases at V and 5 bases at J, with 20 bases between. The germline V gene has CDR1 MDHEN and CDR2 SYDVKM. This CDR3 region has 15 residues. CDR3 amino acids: CASSGASGDPDEQYF. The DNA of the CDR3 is TGTGCCAGCAGCGGGGCCTCAGGGGACCCCGACGAGCAGTACTTC.

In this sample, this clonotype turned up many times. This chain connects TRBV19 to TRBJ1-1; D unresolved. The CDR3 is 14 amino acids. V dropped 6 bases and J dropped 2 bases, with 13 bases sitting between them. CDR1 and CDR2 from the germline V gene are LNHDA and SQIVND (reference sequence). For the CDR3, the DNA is TGTGCCAGTAGCCACGGACCCCAAAACACTGAAGCTTTCTTT. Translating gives CASSHGPQNTEAFF. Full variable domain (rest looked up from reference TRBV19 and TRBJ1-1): DGGITQSPKYLFRKEGQNVTLSCEQNLNHDAMYWYRQDPGQGLRLIYYSQIVNDFQKGDIAEGYSVSREKKESFPLTVTSAQKNPTAFYLCASSHGPQNTEAFFGQGTRLTVV.

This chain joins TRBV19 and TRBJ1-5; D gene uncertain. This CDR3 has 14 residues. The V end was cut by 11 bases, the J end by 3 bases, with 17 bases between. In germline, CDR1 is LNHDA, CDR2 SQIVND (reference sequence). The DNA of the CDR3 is TGTGCCGGGTCGGGCACCGGGTCCAATCAGCCCCAGCATTTT. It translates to CAGSGTGSNQPQHF.

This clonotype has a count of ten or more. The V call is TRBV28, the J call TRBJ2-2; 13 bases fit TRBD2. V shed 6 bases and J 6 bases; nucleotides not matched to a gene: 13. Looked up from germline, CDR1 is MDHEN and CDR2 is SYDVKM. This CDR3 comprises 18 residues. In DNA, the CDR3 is TGTGCCAGCAGCCTGCTGAGGACTAGCGGGAGTGAACCCGGGGAGCTGTTTTTT. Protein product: CASSLLRTSGSEPGELFF.

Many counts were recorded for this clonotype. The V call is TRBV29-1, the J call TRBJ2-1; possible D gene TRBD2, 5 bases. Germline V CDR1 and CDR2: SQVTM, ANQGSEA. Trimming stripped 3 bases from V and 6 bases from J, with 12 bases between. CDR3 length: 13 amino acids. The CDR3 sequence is CSVDRLRTNEQFF. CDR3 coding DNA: TGCAGCGTTGACCGACTAAGAACCAATGAGCAGTTCTTC.

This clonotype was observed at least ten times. CDR3 nucleotides: TGCAGTGCTAGAGTGGTAGGGGCAGATACGCAGTATTTT. Its translation is CSARVVGADTQYF. The chain uses TRBV20-1 and TRBJ2-3; possible D gene TRBD1, 5 bases. CDR1 is DFQATT and CDR2 is SNEGSKA in the germline V gene (reference sequence). Trimming took off 1 base at V and 4 bases at J, with 9 bases between the two ends. The CDR3 has 13 residues.

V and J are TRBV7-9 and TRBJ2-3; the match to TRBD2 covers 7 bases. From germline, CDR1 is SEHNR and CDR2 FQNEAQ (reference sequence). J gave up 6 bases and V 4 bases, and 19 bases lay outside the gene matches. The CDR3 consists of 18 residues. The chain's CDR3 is CASSSTRLAVKLGDTQYF. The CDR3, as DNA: TGTGCCAGCAGCTCAACGCGCCTAGCGGTCAAACTGGGGGATACGCAGTATTTT.

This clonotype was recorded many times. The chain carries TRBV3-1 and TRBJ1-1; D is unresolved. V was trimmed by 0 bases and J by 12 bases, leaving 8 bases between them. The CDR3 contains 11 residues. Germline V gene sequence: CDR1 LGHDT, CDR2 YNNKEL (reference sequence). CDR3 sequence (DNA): TGTGCCAGCAGCCAAGAGGGGAATACTTTCTTT. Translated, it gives CASSQEGNTFF. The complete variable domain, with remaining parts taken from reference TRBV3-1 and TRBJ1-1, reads DTAVSQTPKYLVTQMGNDKSIKCEQNLGHDTMYWYKQDSKKFLKIMFSYNNKELIINETVPNRFSPKSPDKAHLNLHINSLELGDSAVYFCASSQEGNTFFGQGTRLTVV.

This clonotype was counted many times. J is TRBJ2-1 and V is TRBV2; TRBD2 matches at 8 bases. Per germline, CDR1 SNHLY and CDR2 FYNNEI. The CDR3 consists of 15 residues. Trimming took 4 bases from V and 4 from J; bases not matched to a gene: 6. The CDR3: CASSGTSSLYNEQFF. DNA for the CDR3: TGTGCCAGCAGTGGGACTAGCTCCCTTTACAATGAGCAGTTCTTC.

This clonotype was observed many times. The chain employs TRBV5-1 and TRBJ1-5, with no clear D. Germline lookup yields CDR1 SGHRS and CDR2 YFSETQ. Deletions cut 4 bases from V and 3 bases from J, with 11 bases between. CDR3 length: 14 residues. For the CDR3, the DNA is TGCGCCAGCAGCCCGGACGGCTTCAATCAGCCCCAGCATTTT. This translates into CASSPDGFNQPQHF. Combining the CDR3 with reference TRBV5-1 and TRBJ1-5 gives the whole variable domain KAGVTQTPRYLIKTRGQQVTLSCSPISGHRSVSWYQQTPGQGLQFLFEYFSETQRNKGNFPGRFSGRQFSNSRSEMNVSTLELGDSALYLCASSPDGFNQPQHFGDGTRLSIL.

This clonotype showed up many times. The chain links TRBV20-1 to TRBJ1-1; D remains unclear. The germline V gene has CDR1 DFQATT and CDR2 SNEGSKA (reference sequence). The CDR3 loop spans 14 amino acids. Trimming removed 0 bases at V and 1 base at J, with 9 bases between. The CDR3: CSARDPTANTEAFF. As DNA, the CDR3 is TGCAGTGCTAGAGATCCGACCGCGAACACTGAAGCTTTCTTT.

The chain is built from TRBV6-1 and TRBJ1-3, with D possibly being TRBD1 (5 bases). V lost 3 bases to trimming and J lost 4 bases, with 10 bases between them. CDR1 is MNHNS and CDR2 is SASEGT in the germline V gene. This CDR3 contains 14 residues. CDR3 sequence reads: CASSDSGRGNTIYF. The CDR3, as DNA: TGTGCCAGCAGTGATTCAGGGAGGGGAAACACCATATATTTT.

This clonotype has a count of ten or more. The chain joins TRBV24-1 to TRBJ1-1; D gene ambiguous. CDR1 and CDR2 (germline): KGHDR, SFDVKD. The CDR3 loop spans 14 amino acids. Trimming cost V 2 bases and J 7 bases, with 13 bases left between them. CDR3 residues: CATSDSAKIDEAFF. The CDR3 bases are TGTGCCACCAGTGATTCGGCCAAGATTGATGAAGCTTTCTTT.

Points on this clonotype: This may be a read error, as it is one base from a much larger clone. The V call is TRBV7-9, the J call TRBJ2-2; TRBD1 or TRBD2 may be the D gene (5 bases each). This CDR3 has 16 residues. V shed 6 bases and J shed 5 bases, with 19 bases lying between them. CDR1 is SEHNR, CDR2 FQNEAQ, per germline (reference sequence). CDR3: CASSLVPGTRTGELFF. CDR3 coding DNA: TGTGCCAGCAGTCTCGTCCCCGGGACGCGGACCGGGGAGCTGTTTTTT.

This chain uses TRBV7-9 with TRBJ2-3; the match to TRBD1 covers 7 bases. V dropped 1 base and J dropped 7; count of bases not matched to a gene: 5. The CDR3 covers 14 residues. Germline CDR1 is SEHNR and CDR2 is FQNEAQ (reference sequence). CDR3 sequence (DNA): TGTGCCAGCAGCTTAGTTGACAGGGAACATACGCAGTATTTT. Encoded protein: CASSLVDREHTQYF.

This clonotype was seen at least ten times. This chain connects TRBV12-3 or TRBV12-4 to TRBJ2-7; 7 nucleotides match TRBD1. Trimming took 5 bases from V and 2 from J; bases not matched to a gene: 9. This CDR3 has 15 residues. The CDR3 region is CASSPYRDSPYEQYF. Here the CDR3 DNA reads TGTGCCAGCAGTCCATACCGGGACAGCCCCTACGAGCAGTACTTC.

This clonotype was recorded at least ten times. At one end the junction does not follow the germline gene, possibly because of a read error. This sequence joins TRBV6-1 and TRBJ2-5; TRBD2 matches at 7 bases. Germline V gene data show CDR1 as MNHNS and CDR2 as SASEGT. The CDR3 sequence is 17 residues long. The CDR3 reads CASRYFWTREDQETQYF. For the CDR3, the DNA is TGTGCCAGCAGGTACTTCTGGACCCGGGAGGACCAGGAGACCCAGTACTTC.